Each of the 3 T cell receptor beta chains below was sequenced from the same sample in a study of patients and donors after allogeneic stem cell transplantation. In TCRdb, the RT-PCR reads were re-called with MiXCR into one record per CDR3 protein. The table includes about 160,000 distinct CDR3 sequences, roughly two fifths detected once. Material for sequencing was blood, either unsorted or a sorted T cell fraction (not recorded which). These receptors originate from a human donor who was either an allogeneic HSCT recipient or a stem cell or donor lymphocyte infusion donor (not recorded which). It is not recorded whose cells these are; they may come from a transplant donor.

This clonotype came up many times. The chain has TRBV12-3 or TRBV12-4 and TRBJ1-2, with D perhaps matching TRBD1 (5 bases). CDR3 length: 15 amino acids. V lost 0 bases, J lost 5 bases, and 13 bases lay in between. CDR3 nucleotide sequence: TGTGCCAGCAGTTTAGCCCAGGGAGGAGGGTATGGCTACACCTTC. It encodes CASSLAQGGGYGYTF.

J is TRBJ2-6 and V is TRBV7-9, with 8 bases identical to TRBD1. The V gene end was trimmed by 0 bases and the J gene end by 9 bases; junction bases not matched to a gene: 4. Germline values: CDR1 SEHNR, CDR2 FQNEAQ (reference sequence). There are 15 residues in the CDR3. CDR3 region: CASSLAGTGFNVLTF. The DNA for the CDR3 is TGTGCCAGCAGCTTAGCCGGGACAGGCTTCAACGTCCTGACTTTC.

In its sample, this clonotype was seen a few times. The rearrangement joins TRBV12-3 or TRBV12-4 to TRBJ1-1; 8 positions agree with TRBD1. There are 15 residues in the CDR3. V lost 6 bases, J lost 3 bases, and 9 bases stayed unmatched. CDR3 sequence: CASSSTWTGYTEAFF. The CDR3 nucleotides read TGTGCCAGCAGCTCCACCTGGACAGGGTACACTGAAGCTTTCTTT.